The T cell receptor (beta chain) described here comes from a study of OX40 agonist ivuxolimab in advanced cancers. V trimming: 5 bases; J trimming: 2 bases; junction bases outside the gene matches: 5. Looked up from germline, CDR1 is LNHDA and CDR2 is SQIVND (reference sequence). CDR3 length: 16 residues. Sequencing was performed with immunoSEQ multiplex PCR; in TCRdb, only in-frame clones are kept and a portion is missing. The sample includes about 73,000 clones, 80% to 95% of them seen just once. Study-wide points: The mean number of expanded clones was higher in CD8+ T cells than in CD4+.

Peripheral blood came from all dose cohorts at three timepoints. Worth noting for this clone: The antigen is undetermined.

This sequence joins TRBV19 and TRBJ2-5; the match to TRBD2 covers 13 bases. The specimen comprised CD4+ or CD8+ T cells sorted from blood, sampled in a trial of the OX40 agonist ivuxolimab. This sequence originates from an adult with an advanced solid tumor such as melanoma, head and neck, liver or kidney cancer. In nucleotides, the CDR3 is TGTGCCAGTAGTCCCCGGACTAGCGGGGGACAAGAGACCCAGTACTTC. This codes for CASSPRTSGGQETQYF.